This T cell receptor (beta chain) emerged from a study of T-cell reconstitution after alpha-beta-depleted transplantation in children (dated by TCRdb to 2016 to 2018). Describing the broader study: The study quantitatively tracked T-cell immune reconstitution after TCRalphabeta/CD19-depleted allogeneic hematopoietic cell transplantation in children using TCR repertoire profiling. The investigation overall reported the following: Over the following months the frequencies of hyperexpanded clones went down, and after one year T-cell counts and TCRbeta diversity were mostly credited to newly produced T cells. The apparently early recovery of alphabetaT-cell counts about two months after transplant reportedly depended on only several hundred rapidly expanded clones that came from non-depleted graft cells. In some patients, the high TCRbeta diversity seen at day 60 was put down to recipient T cells and intrathymic progenitors that had survived conditioning.

Sequences SGHRS (CDR1) and YFSETQ (CDR2) are obtained from the germline V gene. From its cysteine to its phenylalanine, the CDR3 spans 12 amino acids. CDR3 DNA only is kept here, 36 bases in frame from base 1. This sample's treatment or condition label indicates: allogeneic hematopoietic cell transplantation with graft depleted of TCRalphabeta T cells and CD19 B cells. Transplant recipients were children who received TCRalphabeta/CD19-depleted allogeneic hematopoietic cell grafts. Library construction relied on PCR. Sequencing was carried out with an Illumina HiSeq 2500. TCR library preparation used molecular barcoding, with unique molecular identifiers applied to normalize quantification of the TCRbeta repertoire. The public sequencing data were trimmed at Q25 with fastp and processed into clonotypes with MiXCR by TCRdb, which kept only in-frame beta chains. For every CDR3 protein sequence, its rows merge into one entry that carries the most common genes and DNA. This sample holds fewer than 350,000 distinct CDR3 sequences; 10% were observed only once. Less than 9% of the sample lies in the top ten.

This clonotype came up many times. Its target antigen remains unknown. Sequence at one end of the junction differs from germline and may be a read error. This TCR derives from a boy under two years old with acute myeloid leukemia, due to receive a stem cell transplant. The V and J genes are TRBV5-1 and TRBJ2-5; a weak D assignment points to TRBD1 (5 bases agree). The sample in question was PBMCs, obtained before TCRalphabeta/CD19-depleted stem cell transplant. Read as DNA, the sequence is TGCGTCAGCCGACAGACCCAGGAGACCCAGTACTTC. Translation gives CVSRQTQETQYF.